Included here is one T cell receptor beta chain sequence, with context. The repertoire was sequenced with immunoSEQ multiplex PCR; TCRdb's copy has only in-frame clones and lacks some. The profile covers about 67,000 clones, with 92% appearing a single time and approximately 1.6% taken by the ten largest. CDR3 size: 15 residues. The ends lost 6 bases at V and 3 bases at J; junction bases unmatched: 11. Germline V CDR1 and CDR2: MDHEN, SYDVKM. The data derive from a study of T cell changes during pregnancy in multiple sclerosis. The V call is TRBV28, the J call TRBJ2-7; 7 bases are shared with TRBD1. The specimen was peripheral blood, collected in the first trimester of pregnancy. The TCR was taken from a female donor in good health, enrolled as a control in a pregnancy study. CDR3 region: CASRPTGANNYEQYF. The CDR3, as DNA: TGTGCCAGCAGGCCTACAGGGGCCAATAACTACGAGCAGTACTTC.